This TCR beta chain was profiled in a study of response to subunit inactivated influenza vaccine. General study results and limits: The authors suggested that few new T cells are recruited per seasonal influenza vaccination.

The CDR3 is 15 amino acids. Germline V gene data show CDR1 as LGHNA and CDR2 as YNFKEQ. The V end lost 3 bases, the J end lost 2 bases, and 11 bases lay between the germline ends. A single record per CDR3 protein comes from TCRdb applying MiXCR to the RT-PCR reads. The sample shows some 800,000 distinct CDR3 sequences, about 20% of them seen only once. This clonotype was counted a few times. Its antigen is unidentified. The chain employs TRBV4-2 and TRBJ2-1, with D maybe TRBD2 (5 bases). The sample here was PBMCs from blood, taken roughly 5 days after vaccination. This sequence originates from a man aged 50 to 60 who received an inactivated influenza vaccine. CDR3 nucleotides: TGTGCCAGCAGCCAGATACTAGAGACCTACAATGAGCAGTTCTTC. Amino acids: CASSQILETYNEQFF.